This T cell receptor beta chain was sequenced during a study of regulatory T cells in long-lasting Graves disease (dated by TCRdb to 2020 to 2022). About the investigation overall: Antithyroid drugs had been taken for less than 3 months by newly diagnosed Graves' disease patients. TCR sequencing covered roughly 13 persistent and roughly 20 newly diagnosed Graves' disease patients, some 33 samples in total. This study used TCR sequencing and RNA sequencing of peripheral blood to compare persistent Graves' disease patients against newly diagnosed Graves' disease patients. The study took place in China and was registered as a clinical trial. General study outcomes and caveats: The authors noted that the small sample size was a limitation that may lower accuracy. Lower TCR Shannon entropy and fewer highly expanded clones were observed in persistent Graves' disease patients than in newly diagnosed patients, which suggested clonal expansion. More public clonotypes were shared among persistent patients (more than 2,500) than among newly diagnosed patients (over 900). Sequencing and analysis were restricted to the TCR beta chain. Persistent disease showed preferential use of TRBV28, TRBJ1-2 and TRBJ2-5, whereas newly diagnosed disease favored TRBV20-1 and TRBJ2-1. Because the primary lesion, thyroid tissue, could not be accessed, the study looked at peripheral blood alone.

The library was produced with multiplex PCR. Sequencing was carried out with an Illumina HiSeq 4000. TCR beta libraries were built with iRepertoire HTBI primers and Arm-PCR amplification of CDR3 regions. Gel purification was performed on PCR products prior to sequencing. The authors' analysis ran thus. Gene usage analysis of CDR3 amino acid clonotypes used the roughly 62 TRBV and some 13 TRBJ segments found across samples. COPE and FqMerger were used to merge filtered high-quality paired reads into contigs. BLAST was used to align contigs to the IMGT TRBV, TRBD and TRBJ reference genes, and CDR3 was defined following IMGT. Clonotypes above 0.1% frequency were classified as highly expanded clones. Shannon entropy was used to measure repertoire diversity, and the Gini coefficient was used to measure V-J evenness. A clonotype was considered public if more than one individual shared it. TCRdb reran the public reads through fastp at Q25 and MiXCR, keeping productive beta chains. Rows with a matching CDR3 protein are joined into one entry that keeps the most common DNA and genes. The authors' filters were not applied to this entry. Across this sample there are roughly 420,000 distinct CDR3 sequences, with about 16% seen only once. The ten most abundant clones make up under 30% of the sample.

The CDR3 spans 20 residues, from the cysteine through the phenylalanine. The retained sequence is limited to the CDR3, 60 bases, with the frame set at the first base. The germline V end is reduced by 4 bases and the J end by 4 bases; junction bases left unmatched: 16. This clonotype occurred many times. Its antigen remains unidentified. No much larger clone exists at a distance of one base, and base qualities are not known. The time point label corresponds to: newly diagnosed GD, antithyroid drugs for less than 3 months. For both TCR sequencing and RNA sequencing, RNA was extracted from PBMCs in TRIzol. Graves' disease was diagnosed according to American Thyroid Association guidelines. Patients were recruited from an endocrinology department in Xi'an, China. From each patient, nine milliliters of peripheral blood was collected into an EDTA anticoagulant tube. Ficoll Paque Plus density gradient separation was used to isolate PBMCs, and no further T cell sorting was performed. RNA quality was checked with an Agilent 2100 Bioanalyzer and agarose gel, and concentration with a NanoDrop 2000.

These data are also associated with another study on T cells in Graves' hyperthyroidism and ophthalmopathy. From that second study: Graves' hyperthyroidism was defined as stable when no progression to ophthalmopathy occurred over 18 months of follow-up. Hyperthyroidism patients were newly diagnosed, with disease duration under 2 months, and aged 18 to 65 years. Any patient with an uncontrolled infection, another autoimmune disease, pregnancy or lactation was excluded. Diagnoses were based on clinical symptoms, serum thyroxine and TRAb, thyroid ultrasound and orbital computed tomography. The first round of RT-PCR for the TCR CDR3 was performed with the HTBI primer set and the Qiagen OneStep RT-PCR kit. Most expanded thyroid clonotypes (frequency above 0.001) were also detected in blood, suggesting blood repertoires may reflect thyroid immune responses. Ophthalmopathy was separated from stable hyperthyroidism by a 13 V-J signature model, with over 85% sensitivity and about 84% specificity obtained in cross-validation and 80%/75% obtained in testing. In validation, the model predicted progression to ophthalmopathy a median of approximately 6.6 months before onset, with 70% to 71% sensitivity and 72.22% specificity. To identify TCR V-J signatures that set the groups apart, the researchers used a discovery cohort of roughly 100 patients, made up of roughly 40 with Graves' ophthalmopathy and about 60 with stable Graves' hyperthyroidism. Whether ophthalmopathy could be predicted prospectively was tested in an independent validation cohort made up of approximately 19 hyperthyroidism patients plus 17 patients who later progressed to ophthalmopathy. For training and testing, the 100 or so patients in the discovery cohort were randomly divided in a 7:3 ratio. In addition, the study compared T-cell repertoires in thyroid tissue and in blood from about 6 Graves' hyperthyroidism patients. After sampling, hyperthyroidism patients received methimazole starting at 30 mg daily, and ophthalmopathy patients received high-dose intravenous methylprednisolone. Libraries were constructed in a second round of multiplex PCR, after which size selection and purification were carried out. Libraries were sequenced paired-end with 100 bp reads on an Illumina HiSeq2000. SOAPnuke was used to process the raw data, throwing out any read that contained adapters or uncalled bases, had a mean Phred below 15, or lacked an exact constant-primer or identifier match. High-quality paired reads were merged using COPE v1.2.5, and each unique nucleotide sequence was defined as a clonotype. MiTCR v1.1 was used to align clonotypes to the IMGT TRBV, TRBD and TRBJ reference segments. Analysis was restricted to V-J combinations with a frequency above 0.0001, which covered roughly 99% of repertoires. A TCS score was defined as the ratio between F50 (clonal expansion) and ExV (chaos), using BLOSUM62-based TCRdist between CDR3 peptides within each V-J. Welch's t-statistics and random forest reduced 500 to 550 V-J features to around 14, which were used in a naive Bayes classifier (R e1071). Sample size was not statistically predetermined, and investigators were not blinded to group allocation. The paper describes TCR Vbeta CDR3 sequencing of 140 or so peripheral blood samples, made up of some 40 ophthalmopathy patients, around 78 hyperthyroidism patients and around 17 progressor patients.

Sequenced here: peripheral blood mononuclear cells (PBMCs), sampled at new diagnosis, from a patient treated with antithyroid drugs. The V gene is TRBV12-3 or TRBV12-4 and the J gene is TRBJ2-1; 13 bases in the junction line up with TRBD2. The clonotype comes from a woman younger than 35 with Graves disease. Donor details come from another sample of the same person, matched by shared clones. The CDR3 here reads CASSSLGTSGTPPSYNEQFF. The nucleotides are TGTGCCAGCAGTTCTCTGGGGACTAGCGGGACCCCCCCTTCATACAATGAGCAGTTCTTC.